This record concerns one T cell receptor (beta chain) sequence. This clonotype came up many times. Its target antigen remains unknown. No per-base quality is available; no much larger clone lies one base away. These data originate in a study of CD8 T cells in ankylosing spondylitis (dated by TCRdb to the late 2010s). Background on the whole study: To find TCR variants linked to disease, the study profiled T cell receptor beta repertoires in ankylosing spondylitis patients and healthy donors. The full study cohort comprised 25 ankylosing spondylitis patients and some 100 healthy donors. Peripheral blood samples were taken, and synovial fluid was additionally collected from ankylosing spondylitis patients.

Points the paper makes about the study in general: Blood from ankylosing spondylitis patients appeared to be characterized by a TCR beta motif made up of several highly homologous amino acid variants. The disease-linked clones were reported as significantly enriched in matched synovial fluid samples from ankylosing spondylitis patients. The disease-linked clones had a CD8+ phenotype and were found at relatively low frequencies in peripheral blood. Some motif variants were previously reported in synovial fluid and blood of reactive arthritis patients, suggesting common disease-initiation mechanisms.

Sequencing instrument: Illumina HiSeq 2500. Quantitative 5'-RACE with molecular barcodes was the method used to prepare the TCR beta libraries. In the source study's methods: A new computational method based on a probabilistic model of VDJ rearrangement was used to identify disease-linked TCR variants. TCRdb itself trimmed the public reads at Q25 with fastp, ran MiXCR and retained productive beta chains. All rows with the same CDR3 protein become a single entry with the most common DNA and genes. TCRdb assigned the V and J calls; the authors' analysis was not used. Counted in this sample were under 250,000 distinct CDR3 sequences; about 11% of them appeared once. In total, the top ten clones hold 2.6% of the sample. The CDR3, from cysteine to phenylalanine, totals 14 residues. Solely the CDR3 DNA is kept, with 42 bases framed from the first base. Cut back by 0 bases and 4 bases, the V and J ends lie 7 bases apart. The germline V gene yields SGHRS for CDR1 and YFSETQ for CDR2.

This receptor was taken from a male donor with ankylosing spondylitis or in good health (not recorded which). The sequenced material came from blood, either unsorted or a sorted T cell fraction (not recorded which). The V gene is TRBV5-1 and the J gene is TRBJ2-2; too little of a D gene remains to name it. The DNA sequence follows: TGCGCCAGCAGCTTGGAAGGTAGCACCGGGGAGCTGTTTTTT. The encoded protein is CASSLEGSTGELFF.